This T cell receptor (beta chain) was obtained from a study of cytotoxic CD8 clonotypes in ibrutinib-treated CLL. Study details: The group held 11 relapsed/refractory and 15 treatment-naive patients, with some 17 IGHV unmutated. Findings and limits, study-wide: Sustained-remission and progressing patients diverged in sampling times.

The table lists this clone with a few counts. Its antigen is unidentified. The CDR3 length is 16 residues. The germline gives CDR1 KGHSH, CDR2 LQKENI. V shed 2 bases and J 2 bases; nucleotides not matched to a gene: 5. Some clones are missing from TCRdb's copy, which holds only in-frame ones; the method was immunoSEQ multiplex PCR. Here the sample spans about 130,000 clones, approximately 85% being singletons. This clonotype was obtained from a human donor with chronic lymphocytic leukemia. The chain has TRBV18 and TRBJ2-5; TRBD2 matches at 10 bases. The sample in question was PBMCs, obtained after 24 months of ibrutinib treatment. CDR3 sequence reads: CASSPMASGGQETQYF. CDR3 nucleotide sequence: TGTGCCAGCTCACCAATGGCTAGCGGGGGTCAAGAGACCCAGTACTTC.